This T cell receptor (beta chain) was retrieved from a study of T cell responses to AZD1222 COVID-19 vaccine. On this clone itself: Antigen: not known.

TCRdb's copy holds only in-frame clones and misses some; the assay was immunoSEQ multiplex PCR. The sample records 70,000 or so clones, about 91% being singletons. Trimming shortened V by 4 bases and J by 6 bases, and 7 bases separated the two germline ends. Germline assignment: CDR1 SNHLY and CDR2 FYNNEI. CDR3 size: 12 residues. General study results and limits: White British donors predominated, females outnumbered males, and clonal diversity was possibly underestimated. Spike-specific TCR breadth and depth grew following two AZD1222 doses. Baseline antibody screening turned up just a handful of seropositive AZD1222 recipients.

The clonotype comes from an adult in good health. The input for sequencing was peripheral blood, taken on day 0 of AZD1222 vaccination. The gene calls are TRBV2 and TRBJ1-5; no clear D gene. The CDR3 nucleotides read TGTGCCAGCAGTGGTTTCGGTCAGCCCCAGCATTTT. It encodes CASSGFGQPQHF.